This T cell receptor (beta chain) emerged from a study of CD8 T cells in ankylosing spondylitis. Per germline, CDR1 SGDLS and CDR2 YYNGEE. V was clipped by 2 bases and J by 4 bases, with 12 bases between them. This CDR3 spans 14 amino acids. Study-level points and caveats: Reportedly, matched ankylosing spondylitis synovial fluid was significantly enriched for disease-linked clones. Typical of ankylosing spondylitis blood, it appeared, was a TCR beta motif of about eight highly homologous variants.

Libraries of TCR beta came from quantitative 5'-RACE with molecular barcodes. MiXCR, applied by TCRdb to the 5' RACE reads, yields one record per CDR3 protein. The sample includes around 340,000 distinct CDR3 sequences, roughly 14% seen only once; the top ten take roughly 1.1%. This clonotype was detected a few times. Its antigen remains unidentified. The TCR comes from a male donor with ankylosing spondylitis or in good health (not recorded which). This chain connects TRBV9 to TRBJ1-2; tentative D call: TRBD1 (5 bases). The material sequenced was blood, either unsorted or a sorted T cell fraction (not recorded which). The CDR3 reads CASSVEGVGYGYTF. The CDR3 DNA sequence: TGTGCCAGCAGCGTTGAAGGGGTAGGCTATGGCTACACCTTC.